A single sample gave rise to the 6 T cell receptor beta chains below, sequenced in a study of metastatic and nonmetastatic thyroid tumors. TCRdb redid the clone calls on the PCR reads using MiXCR. The profile shows approximately 15,000 clones, 3.5% to 4.5% of them singletons. All patients were untreated before thyroid surgery. Material: tumor tissue. These receptor sequences come from a female donor with papillary thyroid cancer or a benign thyroid nodule (not recorded which). Some clones in this sample may be carry-over from other donors' samples.

This clone was picked up many times. The CDR3 spells CASSRFGTGASDIQYF. The CDR3 DNA reads TGTGCCAGCTCACGTTTCGGGACAGGGGCCTCGGACATTCAGTACTTC. The V call is TRBV18, the J call TRBJ2-4, with TRBD1 matching over 10 bases. Germline assignment: CDR1 KGHSH and CDR2 LQKENI. V lost 4 bases and J lost 8; bases outside the gene matches: 11. The CDR3 totals 16 residues.

The rearrangement joins TRBV6-5 to TRBJ2-7; D gene ambiguous. The CDR3 is made up of 15 amino acids. Germline CDR1 is MNHEY and CDR2 is SVGAGI. Trimming stripped 0 bases from V and 0 bases from J, with 9 bases between. DNA for the CDR3: TGTGCCAGCAGTTACTCGGCAGATAGCTCCTACGAGCAGTACTTC. Translated: CASSYSADSSYEQYF.

This clone was found a few times. The chain joins TRBV11-2 to TRBJ1-2; 8 bases line up with TRBD1. V lost 5 bases, J lost 4 bases, and 6 bases stayed unmatched. Germline-derived CDR1 and CDR2 are SGHAT and FQNNGV. There are 14 residues in the CDR3. CDR3 loop: CASSPDRGGYGYTF. CDR3 nucleotide sequence: TGTGCCAGCAGCCCCGACAGGGGTGGCTATGGCTACACCTTC.

Only a few counts were recorded for this clone. The rearrangement joins TRBV7-9 to TRBJ1-2, with no clear D. The V gene's germline CDR1 is SEHNR and CDR2 FQNEAQ (reference sequence). Trimming pared 1 base from V and 5 bases from J, leaving 8 bases between. This CDR3 is built from 13 residues. The CDR3 DNA follows: TGTGCCAGCAGCTTAGGGAGAGGTTATGGCTACACCTTC. As protein: CASSLGRGYGYTF.

At least ten counts were recorded for this clone. The gene calls are TRBV14 and TRBJ2-5; possibly TRBD1 for D (6 bases). The CDR3 sequence is 16 residues long. The V end lost 0 bases, the J end lost 0 bases, and 11 bases lay between the germline ends. The germline CDR1 and CDR2 sequences are SGHDN and FVKESK. The CDR3 is CASSQDTGRYQETQYF. CDR3 sequence (DNA): TGTGCCAGCAGCCAAGACACAGGGAGATACCAAGAGACCCAGTACTTC.

The rearrangement joins TRBV2 to TRBJ2-7; D remains unclear. Germline CDR1 SNHLY, CDR2 FYNNEI. V dropped 2 bases and J dropped 2 bases, with 13 bases sitting between them. This CDR3 spans 15 amino acids. CDR3 region: CASSERWLVTYEQYF. The DNA for the CDR3 is TGTGCCAGCAGTGAACGGTGGCTGGTTACCTACGAGCAGTACTTC. Filled out from reference TRBV2 and TRBJ2-7, the complete variable domain reads EPEVTQTPSHQVTQMGQEVILRCVPISNHLYFYWYRQILGQKVEFLVSFYNNEISEKSEIFDDQFSVERPDGSNFTLKIRSTKLEDSAMYFCASSERWLVTYEQYFGPGTRLTVT.